A selection of T cell receptor beta chains follows, all from one sample in a study of cytomegalovirus exposure and HLA in healthy donors. Method: immunoSEQ multiplex PCR; TCRdb's copy keeps in-frame clones and lacks some. The listing records approximately 40,000 clones. Sequencing was carried out using PBMCs. The receptors derive from a woman between 25 and 40 years old in good health and CMV-seronegative. CDR3s include the opening cysteine and the closing phenylalanine or tryptophan. A D gene is named only where the DNA matches it firmly.

>TRBJ2-7|TRBD2|TRBV6-5
CASSPTSANYEQYF
TGTGCCAGCAGTCCGACTAGCGCAAACTACGAGCAGTACTTC
>TRBJ1-1|-|TRBV29-1
CSVEGQLNTEAFF
TGCAGCGTTGAGGGGCAGCTGAACACTGAAGCTTTCTTT
>TRBJ2-1|TRBD2|TRBV30
CAWRQRGKAGVNEQFF
TGTGCCTGGAGACAACGGGGGAAAGCGGGAGTTAATGAGCAGTTCTTC
>TRBJ2-7|-|TRBV10-3
CAINKRESDRETYEQYF
TGTGCCATCAACAAAAGGGAATCGGACAGAGAGACCTACGAGCAGTACTTC
>TRBJ2-7|TRBD1|TRBV4-1
CASSGGQGKPYEQYF
TGCGCCAGCAGCGGGGGACAGGGGAAACCCTACGAGCAGTACTTC
>TRBJ1-2|-|TRBV11-1
CASSLYGEYGYTF
TGTGCCAGCAGCTTATACGGAGAGTATGGCTACACCTTC
>TRBJ2-1|TRBD2|TRBV7-3
CASSSRTSGDEQFF
TGTGCCAGCAGCTCCCGGACTAGCGGGGATGAGCAGTTCTTC
>TRBJ2-7|-|TRBV30
CAWSVRGSSYEQYF
TGTGCCTGGAGTGTGCGAGGGAGCTCCTACGAGCAGTACTTC
>TRBJ2-1|-|TRBV27
CASSLSLVNNNEQFF
TGTGCCAGCAGTTTAAGTCTAGTAAATAACAATGAGCAGTTCTTC
>TRBJ1-5|-|TRBV4-1
CASSQGGQLGQPQHF
TGCGCCAGCAGCCAAGGGGGACAACTGGGACAGCCCCAGCATTTT
>TRBJ2-7|-|TRBV7-2
CASSLEAGRYEQYF
TGTGCCAGCAGCTTAGAAGCGGGCCGCTACGAGCAGTACTTC